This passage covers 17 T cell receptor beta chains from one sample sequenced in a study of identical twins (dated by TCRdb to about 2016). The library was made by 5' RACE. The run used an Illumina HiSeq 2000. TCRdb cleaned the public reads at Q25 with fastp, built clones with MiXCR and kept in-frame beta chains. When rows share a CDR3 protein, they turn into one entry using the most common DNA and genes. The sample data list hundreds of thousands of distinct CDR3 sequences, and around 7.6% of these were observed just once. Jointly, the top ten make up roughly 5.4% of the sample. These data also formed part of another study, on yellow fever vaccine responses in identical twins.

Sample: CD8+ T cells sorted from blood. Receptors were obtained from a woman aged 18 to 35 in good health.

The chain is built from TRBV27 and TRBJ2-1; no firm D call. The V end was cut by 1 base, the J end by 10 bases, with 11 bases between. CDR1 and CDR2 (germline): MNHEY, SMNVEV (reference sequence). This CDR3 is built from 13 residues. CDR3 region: CASSLFPRWEQFF. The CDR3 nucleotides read TGTGCCAGCAGTTTATTCCCTCGGTGGGAGCAGTTCTTC.

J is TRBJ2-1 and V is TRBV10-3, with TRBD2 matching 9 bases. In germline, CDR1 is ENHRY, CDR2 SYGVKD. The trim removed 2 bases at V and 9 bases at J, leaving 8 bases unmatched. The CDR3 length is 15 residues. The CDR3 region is CAISEKSSGKVEQFF. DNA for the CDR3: TGTGCCATCAGTGAGAAATCTAGCGGGAAGGTTGAGCAGTTCTTC.

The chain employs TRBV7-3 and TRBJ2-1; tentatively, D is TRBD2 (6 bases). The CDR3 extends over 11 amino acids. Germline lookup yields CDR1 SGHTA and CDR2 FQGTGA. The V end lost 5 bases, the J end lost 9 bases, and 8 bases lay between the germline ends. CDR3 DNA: TGTGCCAGCAGCGGGGGACTTGAGCAGTTCTTC. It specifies CASSGGLEQFF.

DNA of the CDR3: TGTGCCAGCAGCGCCCTAGTGGGGGGTGATGAGCAGTTCTTC. Its protein is CASSALVGGDEQFF. The V and J genes are TRBV12-3 or TRBV12-4 and TRBJ2-1; D is possibly TRBD2 (6 bases). The germline V and J ends were trimmed by 6 bases and 8 bases, with 17 bases remaining between them. The CDR3 covers 14 residues.

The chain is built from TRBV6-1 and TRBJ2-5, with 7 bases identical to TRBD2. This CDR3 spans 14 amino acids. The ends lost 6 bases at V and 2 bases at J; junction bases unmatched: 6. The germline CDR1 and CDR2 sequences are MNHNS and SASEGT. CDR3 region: CASSPWGGQETQYF. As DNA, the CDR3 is TGTGCCAGCAGCCCCTGGGGAGGGCAAGAGACCCAGTACTTC.

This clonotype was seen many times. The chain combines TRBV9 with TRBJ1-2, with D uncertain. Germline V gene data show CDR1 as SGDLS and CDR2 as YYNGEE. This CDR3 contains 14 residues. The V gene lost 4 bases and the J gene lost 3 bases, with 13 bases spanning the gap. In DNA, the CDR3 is TGTGCCAGCAGCCGGGGTGGGCTAGACTATGGCTACACCTTC. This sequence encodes CASSRGGLDYGYTF.

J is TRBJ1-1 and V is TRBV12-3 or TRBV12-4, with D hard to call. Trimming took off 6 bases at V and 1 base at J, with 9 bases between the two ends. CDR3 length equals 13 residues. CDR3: CASSPTENTEAFF. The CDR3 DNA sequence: TGTGCCAGCAGCCCTACAGAGAACACTGAAGCTTTCTTT.

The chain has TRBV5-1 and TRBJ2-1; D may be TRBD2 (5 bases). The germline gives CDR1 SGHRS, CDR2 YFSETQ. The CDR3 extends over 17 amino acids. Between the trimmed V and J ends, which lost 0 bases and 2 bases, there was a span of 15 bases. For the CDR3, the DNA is TGCGCCAGCAGCTTGGAAGGTAGGCCTAGCCCCTACAATGAGCAGTTCTTC. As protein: CASSLEGRPSPYNEQFF.

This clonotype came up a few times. CDR3 sequence: CASTGTVVYEQYF. In DNA form, the CDR3 reads TGTGCCAGCACCGGGACGGTGGTCTACGAGCAGTACTTC. V and J are TRBV2 and TRBJ2-7, with D perhaps assigned TRBD1 or TRBD2 (5 bases each). V was trimmed by 7 bases and J by 3 bases, leaving 13 bases between them. The CDR3 has 13 residues. Germline V CDR1 and CDR2: SNHLY, FYNNEI.

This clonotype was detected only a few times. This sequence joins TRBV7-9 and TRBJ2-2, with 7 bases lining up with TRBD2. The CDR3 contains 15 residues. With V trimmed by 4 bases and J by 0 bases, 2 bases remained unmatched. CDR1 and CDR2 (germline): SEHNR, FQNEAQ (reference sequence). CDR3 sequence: CASSWDYANTGELFF. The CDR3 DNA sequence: TGTGCCAGCAGCTGGGACTACGCGAACACCGGGGAGCTGTTTTTT.

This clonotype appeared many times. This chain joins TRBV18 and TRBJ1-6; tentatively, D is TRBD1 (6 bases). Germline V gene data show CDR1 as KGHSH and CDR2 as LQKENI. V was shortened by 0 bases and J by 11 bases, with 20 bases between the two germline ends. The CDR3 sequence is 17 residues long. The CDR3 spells CASSPPISGQPNPPLHF. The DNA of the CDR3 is TGTGCCAGCTCACCACCAATCTCAGGACAGCCAAATCCACCCCTCCACTTT.

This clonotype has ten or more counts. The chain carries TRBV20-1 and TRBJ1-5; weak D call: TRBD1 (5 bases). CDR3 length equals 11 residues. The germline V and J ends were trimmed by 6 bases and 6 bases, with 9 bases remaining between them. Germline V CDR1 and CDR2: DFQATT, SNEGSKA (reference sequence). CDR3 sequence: CSAPGFQPQHF. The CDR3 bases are TGCAGTGCCCCAGGGTTTCAGCCCCAGCATTTT.

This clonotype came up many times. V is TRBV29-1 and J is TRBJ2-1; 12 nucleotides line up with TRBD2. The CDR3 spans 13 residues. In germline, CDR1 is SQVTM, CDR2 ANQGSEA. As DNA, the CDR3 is TGCAGTGTACCGGGACTAGCGGGTTTTGAGCAGTTCTTC. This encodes CSVPGLAGFEQFF.

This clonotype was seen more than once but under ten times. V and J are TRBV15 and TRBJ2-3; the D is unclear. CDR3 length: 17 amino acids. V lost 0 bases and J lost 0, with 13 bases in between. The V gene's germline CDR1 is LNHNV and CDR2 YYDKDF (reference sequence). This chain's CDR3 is CATSRDLSRTSTDTQYF. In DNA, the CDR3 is TGTGCCACCAGCAGAGATCTTTCCAGAACTAGCACAGATACGCAGTATTTT.

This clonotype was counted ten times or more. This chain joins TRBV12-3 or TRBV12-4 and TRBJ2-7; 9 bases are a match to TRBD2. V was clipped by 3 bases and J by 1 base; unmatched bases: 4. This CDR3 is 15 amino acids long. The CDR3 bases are TGTGCCAGCAGTTTTGGTAGCGGGGGATCCTACGAGCAGTACTTC. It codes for CASSFGSGGSYEQYF.

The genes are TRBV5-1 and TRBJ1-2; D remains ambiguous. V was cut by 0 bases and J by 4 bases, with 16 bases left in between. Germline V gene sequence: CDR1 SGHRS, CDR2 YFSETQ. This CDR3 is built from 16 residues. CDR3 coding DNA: TGCGCCAGCAGCTTGGCGGGTCCGGGAGCAGCCTATGGCTACACCTTC. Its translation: CASSLAGPGAAYGYTF.

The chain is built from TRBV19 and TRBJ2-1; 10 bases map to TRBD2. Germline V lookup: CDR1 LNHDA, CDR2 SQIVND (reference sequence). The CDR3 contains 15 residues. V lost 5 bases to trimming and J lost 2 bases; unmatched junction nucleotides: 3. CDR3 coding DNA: TGTGCCAGTAGTGTGACTAGCGGGCCCTACAATGAGCAGTTCTTC. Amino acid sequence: CASSVTSGPYNEQFF.